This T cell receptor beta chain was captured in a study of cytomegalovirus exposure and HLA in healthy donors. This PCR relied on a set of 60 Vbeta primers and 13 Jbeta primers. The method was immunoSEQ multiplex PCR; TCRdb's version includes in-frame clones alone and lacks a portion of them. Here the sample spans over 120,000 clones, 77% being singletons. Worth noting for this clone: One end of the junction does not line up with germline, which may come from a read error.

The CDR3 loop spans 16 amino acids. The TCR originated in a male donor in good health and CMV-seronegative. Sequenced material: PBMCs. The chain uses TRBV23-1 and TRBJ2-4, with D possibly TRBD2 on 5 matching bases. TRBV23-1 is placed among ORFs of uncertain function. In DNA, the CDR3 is TGCGCCAGCAGTCAATCTGTCCCGCTAGCCAAAAACAGTCAGTACTTC. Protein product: CASSQSVPLAKNSQYF.